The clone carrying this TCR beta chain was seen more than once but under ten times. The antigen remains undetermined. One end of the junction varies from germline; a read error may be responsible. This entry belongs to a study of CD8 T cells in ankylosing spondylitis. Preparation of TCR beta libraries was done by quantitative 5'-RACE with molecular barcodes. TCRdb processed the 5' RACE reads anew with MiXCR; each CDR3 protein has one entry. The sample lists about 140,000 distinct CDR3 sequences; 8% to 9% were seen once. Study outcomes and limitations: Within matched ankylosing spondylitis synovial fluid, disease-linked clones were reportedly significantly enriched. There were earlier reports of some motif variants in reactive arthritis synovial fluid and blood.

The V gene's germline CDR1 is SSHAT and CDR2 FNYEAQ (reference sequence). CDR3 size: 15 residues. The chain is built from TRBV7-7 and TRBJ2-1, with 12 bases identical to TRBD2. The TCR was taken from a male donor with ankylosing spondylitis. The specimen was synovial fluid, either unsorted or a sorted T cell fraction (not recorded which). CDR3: CASSLGTSGGNEQFF. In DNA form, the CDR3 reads TGTGCTAGCAGCTTAGGAACTAGCGGGGGGAATGAGCAGTTCTTC. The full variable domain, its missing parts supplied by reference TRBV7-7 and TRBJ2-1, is GAGVSQSPRYKVTKRGQDVTLRCDPISSHATLYWYQQALGQGPEFLTYFNYEAQPDKSGLPSDRFSAERPEGSISTLTIQRTEQRDSAMYRCASSLGTSGGNEQFFGPGTRLTVL.